The 7 T cell receptor beta chains in this list originate from one sample, sequenced in a study of shared clonotypes between healthy human individuals. Libraries were prepared by immunoSEQ multiplex PCR; TCRdb keeps only in-frame clonotypes and omits some of them. The sample comprises about 690,000 clones, around 91% of which are singletons, and 34% rests with the top ten. The sample taken for sequencing was memory CD8+ T cells from PBMCs. Subset in this sample: CD45RO+ cells pooled with CCR7-negative TemRA cells. All receptors derive from a man aged 18 to 29 in good health. Some clones in this sample may be carry-over from other donors' samples.

The chain carries TRBV5-4 and TRBJ2-1; 12 positions match TRBD2. The length of the CDR3 is 15 residues. Trimming cost V 7 bases and J 2 bases; bases outside gene matches: 4. Germline V gives CDR1 SGHNT, CDR2 YYREEE (reference sequence). The CDR3, as DNA: TGTGCCAGCTTGCTAGCGGGAGGGCCCTACAATGAGCAGTTCTTC. Protein sequence: CASLLAGGPYNEQFF. The whole variable domain, filled in from reference TRBV5-4 and TRBJ2-1, reads ETGVTQSPTHLIKTRGQQVTLRCSSQSGHNTVSWYQQALGQGPQFIFQYYREEENGRGNFPPRFSGLQFPNYSSELNVNALELDDSALYLCASLLAGGPYNEQFFGPGTRLTVL.

The J gene is TRBJ2-4, the V gene TRBV9, with D perhaps given as TRBD1 or TRBD2 (6 bases each). Trimming left V 3 bases short and J 5 bases short, with 18 bases between. This CDR3 has 16 amino acids. Looked up from germline, CDR1 is SGDLS and CDR2 is YYNGEE. DNA of the CDR3: TGTGCCAGCAGCGAGGGGGGCGGGGTTAGCCAAAACATTCAGTACTTC. It yields the protein CASSEGGGVSQNIQYF.

Only one count was recorded for this clone. The chain couples TRBV13 to TRBJ2-2; 9 bases are a match to TRBD1. The germline CDR1 and CDR2 sequences are PRHDT and FYEKMQ (reference sequence). With V trimmed by 5 bases and J by 5 bases, 12 bases remained unmatched. The CDR3 is made up of 17 amino acids. The CDR3 DNA follows: TGTGCCAGCAGCCCCGTCGGGGACAGGGAGGGGACCGGGGAGCTGTTTTTT. Its protein product is CASSPVGDREGTGELFF.

The CDR3 bases are TGTGCTAGTGGTTTGGGGACAGTACCGAACACCGGGGAGCTGTTTTTT. Its protein is CASGLGTVPNTGELFF. This sequence joins TRBV12-5 and TRBJ2-2; D is possibly TRBD1 (6 bases). CDR3 size: 16 residues. The ends were cut back, 1 base at V and 0 bases at J, with 9 bases in the middle. Per the germline V gene, CDR1 is LGHNT and CDR2 is FRNRAP.

This clone has a count of ten or more. Other DNA sequences in this sample translate to the same CDR3. V gene TRBV27 combines with J gene TRBJ1-1, with D unclear. Trimming removed 5 bases at V and 0 bases at J, with 10 bases between. Germline values: CDR1 MNHEY, CDR2 SMNVEV (reference sequence). The CDR3 runs to 14 residues. The CDR3 sequence is CASSPRTVNTEAFF. CDR3 coding DNA: TGTGCCAGCAGTCCGCGGACGGTGAACACTGAAGCTTTCTTT.

The V gene is TRBV27, the J gene TRBJ2-1; the match to TRBD2 covers 8 bases. CDR1 and CDR2 (germline): MNHEY, SMNVEV (reference sequence). The CDR3 has 13 amino acids. V was pared by 7 bases and J by 9 bases, with 8 bases of the junction left unmatched. For the CDR3, the DNA is TGTGCCAGCATATCCACGGGAGGGACTGAGCAGTTCTTC. The encoded protein is CASISTGGTEQFF.

V is TRBV28 and J is TRBJ2-3; D not resolved. Per germline, CDR1 MDHEN and CDR2 SYDVKM. Trimming left V 3 bases short and J 6 bases short, with 10 bases between. The CDR3 is made up of 13 amino acids. CDR3 protein: CASSLSGWDTQYF. CDR3 bases: TGTGCCAGCAGTTTGTCAGGTTGGGATACGCAGTATTTT.